The 17 T cell receptor beta chains given below trace back to one sample, sequenced in a study of blood T cell repertoires in COVID-19. The protocol was immunoSEQ multiplex PCR, while the TCRdb copy is restricted to in-frame clones and leaves out a portion. The data show approximately 210,000 clones, 82% seen once. Sequencing was carried out using peripheral blood. These receptors originate from a woman aged 40 to 50 with acute or convalescent COVID-19.

Ten or more counts support this clone. V usage is TRBV30 and J usage is TRBJ1-1; D remains unclear. The V gene lost 7 bases and the J gene lost 4 bases, with 10 bases spanning the gap. The CDR3 totals 11 residues. Per the germline V gene, CDR1 is GTSNPN and CDR2 is SVGIG (reference sequence). The chain's CDR3 is CAYTGGTEAFF. Here the CDR3 DNA reads TGTGCCTACACCGGAGGCACTGAAGCTTTCTTT.

This chain connects TRBV7-2 to TRBJ2-2, with D possibly matching TRBD1 (5 bases). The V gene's germline CDR1 is SGHTA and CDR2 FQGNSA. Trimming left V 2 bases short and J 5 bases short, with 9 bases between. The CDR3 totals 14 residues. The CDR3 region is CASSLFAGTGELFF. CDR3 DNA sequence: TGTGCCAGCAGCTTATTCGCAGGGACCGGGGAGCTGTTTTTT.

The chain uses TRBV6-1 and TRBJ1-5; D gene unclear. The CDR3 consists of 15 residues. The germline gives CDR1 MNHNS, CDR2 SASEGT. Trimming shortened V by 0 bases and J by 9 bases, and 15 bases separated the two germline ends. In nucleotides, the CDR3 is TGTGCCAGCAGTGAAGCGAGGACGGGAGTACGGCCCCAGCATTTT. It codes for CASSEARTGVRPQHF.

The V gene is TRBV27, the J gene TRBJ2-1; the match to TRBD2 covers 7 bases. The V segment lost 5 bases and the J segment 5 bases; nucleotides outside the gene matches: 9. The germline V gene has CDR1 MNHEY and CDR2 SMNVEV (reference sequence). The CDR3 length is 15 residues. CDR3 nucleotides: TGTGCCAGCAGTATCAGCGGGACTCGGAACAATGAGCAGTTCTTC. It codes for CASSISGTRNNEQFF.

The chain joins TRBV20-1 to TRBJ2-7; D unresolved. Trimming pared 3 bases from V and 4 bases from J, leaving 22 bases between. This CDR3 contains 16 residues. Germline CDR1 is DFQATT and CDR2 is SNEGSKA (reference sequence). The CDR3 protein is CSASFDSKTNPYEQYF. CDR3 DNA sequence: TGCAGTGCTAGTTTCGACTCCAAAACGAATCCTTACGAGCAGTACTTC.

The chain is built from TRBV10-3 and TRBJ2-7; 9 nucleotides agree with TRBD1. Germline V lookup: CDR1 ENHRY, CDR2 SYGVKD. The J segment lost 7 bases and the V segment lost 3 bases, leaving 13 bases of the junction unmatched. The CDR3 runs 16 residues. CDR3 DNA: TGTGCCATCAGTGATGACAGGGGGAGGAAACCGGGGGAGCAGTACTTC. It encodes CAISDDRGRKPGEQYF.

The rearrangement links TRBV4-2 to TRBJ2-3, with 9 bases identical to TRBD2. This CDR3 spans 16 amino acids. With V trimmed by 4 bases and J by 0 bases, 5 bases remained unmatched. CDR1 is LGHNA, CDR2 YNFKEQ, per germline. The CDR3 region is CASSPTSGPSTDTQYF. DNA of the CDR3: TGTGCCAGCAGCCCGACTAGCGGACCGAGCACAGATACGCAGTATTTT.

The J gene is TRBJ1-5, the V gene TRBV30; TRBD1 matches 7 bases. The germline CDR1 and CDR2 sequences are GTSNPN and SVGIG (reference sequence). V lost 4 bases to trimming and J lost 2 bases; unmatched junction nucleotides: 5. The CDR3 runs 14 residues. The chain's CDR3 is CAWTADRGNQPQHF. Here the CDR3 DNA reads TGTGCCTGGACAGCCGACAGGGGCAATCAGCCCCAGCATTTT.

CDR3 bases: TGTGCCATCAGCGCCGGGACAGGGACCAATGAGCAGTTCTTC. Translation gives CAISAGTGTNEQFF. The rearrangement joins TRBV10-3 to TRBJ2-1, with 9 bases matching TRBD1. The CDR3 contains 14 residues. Germline V gene sequence: CDR1 ENHRY, CDR2 SYGVKD. The trim removed 6 bases at V and 6 bases at J, leaving 6 bases unmatched.

The genes are TRBV3-1 (or the pseudogene TRBV3-2) and TRBJ2-5; possible D gene TRBD2, 6 bases. The CDR3 runs 12 residues. The V end was cut by 7 bases, the J end by 4 bases, with 10 bases between. In germline, CDR1 is LGHDT, CDR2 YNNKEL (reference sequence). The chain's CDR3 is CASTRLGETQYF. As DNA, the CDR3 is TGTGCCAGCACCAGACTAGGAGAGACCCAGTACTTC.

The chain carries TRBV7-2 and TRBJ2-7; 12 bases agree with TRBD2. The ends lost 5 bases at V and 2 bases at J; junction bases unmatched: 4. The CDR3 extends over 15 amino acids. Germline assignment: CDR1 SGHTA and CDR2 FQGNSA. This CDR3 is CASSTGLAGTYEQYF. The DNA of the CDR3 is TGTGCCAGCAGCACCGGACTAGCGGGGACCTACGAGCAGTACTTC.

V usage is TRBV12-3 or TRBV12-4 and J usage is TRBJ2-7, with 10 positions matching TRBD1. The CDR3 runs to 13 residues. With V trimmed by 8 bases and J by 4 bases, 5 bases remained unmatched. CDR3 amino acids: CASGDRGLYEQYF. The CDR3 nucleotides read TGTGCCAGCGGAGACAGGGGGCTTTACGAGCAGTACTTC.

In DNA form, the CDR3 reads TGTGCCAGCAGTTACCCGACAGGCGGTCAGCCCCAGCATTTT. Residues: CASSYPTGGQPQHF. V usage is TRBV6-2 or TRBV6-3 and J usage is TRBJ1-5, with D possibly TRBD1 on 6 matching bases. Germline CDR1 is MNHEY and CDR2 is SVGEGT. Trimming stripped 2 bases from V and 6 bases from J, with 11 bases between. The CDR3 has 14 amino acids.

V and J are TRBV3-1 (or the pseudogene TRBV3-2) and TRBJ2-1; 11 nucleotides line up with TRBD2. The CDR3 loop spans 17 amino acids. Trimming took 1 base from V and 0 from J; bases not matched to a gene: 2. The germline V gene has CDR1 LGHDT and CDR2 YNNKEL (reference sequence). DNA of the CDR3: TGTGCCAGCAGCCAAGCTCTAGCGGGAGGCTCCTACAATGAGCAGTTCTTC. Translating gives CASSQALAGGSYNEQFF.

V and J are TRBV16 and TRBJ2-7; 10 bases map to TRBD1. With 4 bases clipped from V and 4 bases from J, the junction kept 4 bases outside the gene matches. CDR3 size: 14 residues. Per germline, CDR1 KGHSY and CDR2 FQNENV. This chain's CDR3 is CASSPTGGSYEQYF. The CDR3 DNA follows: TGTGCCAGCAGCCCGACAGGGGGCTCGTACGAGCAGTACTTC.

The rearrangement uses TRBV27 and TRBJ1-1; 11 positions match TRBD1. Germline CDR1 and CDR2: MNHEY and SMNVEV (reference sequence). This CDR3 comprises 14 residues. With V trimmed by 2 bases and J by 5 bases, 1 base remained unmatched. The CDR3 loop is CASSLGTGGTEAFF. CDR3 sequence (DNA): TGTGCCAGCAGTTTAGGGACAGGGGGGACTGAAGCTTTCTTT.

This chain links TRBV24-1 with TRBJ2-2; 8 bases are a match to TRBD2. Germline loops: CDR1 KGHDR, CDR2 SFDVKD. Unmatched junction bases numbered 15, after V lost 9 bases and J lost 1 base. The CDR3 has 18 amino acids. CDR3 in amino acids: CATHTLVGREENTGELFF. The CDR3 DNA reads TGTGCCACCCATACGTTAGTGGGGCGGGAGGAGAACACCGGGGAGCTGTTTTTT.